This T cell receptor beta chain was captured by sequencing in a study of type 1 regulatory T cells. MiXCR, run by TCRdb on the reads, gives a single entry per CDR3 protein. The profile shows over 55,000 distinct CDR3 sequences, about 50% of them singletons. About this clonotype itself: Its antigen remains unknown.

This CDR3 spans 18 amino acids. Germline CDR1 and CDR2: SGHTA and FQGNSA. Germline trimming cut 7 bases from V and 5 bases from J; bases unmatched to any gene: 17. This TCR came from a human donor in good health. The sample taken for sequencing was cultured non-Tr1 T cells, either the whole culture or a sorted T cell fraction (not recorded which). This chain connects TRBV7-2 to TRBJ2-5; 12 bases line up with TRBD2. The CDR3 loop is CASTINSASGGAWETQYF. Here the CDR3 DNA reads TGTGCCAGCACCATAAACTCGGCTAGCGGGGGGGCTTGGGAGACCCAGTACTTC.